A single sample gave rise to the 12 T cell receptor beta chains below, sequenced in a study of PD-L1 blockade in urothelial cancer. The protocol was immunoSEQ multiplex PCR, while the TCRdb copy is restricted to in-frame clones and leaves out a portion. The table has 15,000 to 20,000 clones, around 90% seen once. The sequencing used PBMCs, collected around atezolizumab (anti-PD-L1) treatment. These receptors all come from a man between 45 and 60 years old with urothelial cancer.

The chain has TRBV7-3 and TRBJ2-3; the match to TRBD2 covers 8 bases. The V segment lost 5 bases and the J segment 6 bases; nucleotides outside the gene matches: 4. Germline loops: CDR1 SGHTA, CDR2 FQGTGA. The CDR3 sequence is 13 residues long. The CDR3 DNA reads TGTGCCAGCAGCGCCGGGGGGGCGGATACGCAGTATTTT. Translated: CASSAGGADTQYF.

This clone has only a few counts. This rearrangement joins TRBV7-9 to TRBJ2-7; 10 bases fit TRBD1. CDR1 is SEHNR, CDR2 FQNEAQ, per germline (reference sequence). CDR3 length: 15 amino acids. After removal of 4 bases from V and 6 bases from J, the junction contained 9 bases not matched to a gene. For the CDR3, the DNA is TGTGCCAGCAGCTCAAGGGGGACAGGGGCTGTCGAGCAGTACTTC. Protein sequence: CASSSRGTGAVEQYF.

As for this clone: This could be a read error, since a much larger clone is one nucleotide away. The identical CDR3 is also encoded by other nucleotide sequences in the sample. The chain has TRBV27 and TRBJ1-2; possibly TRBD1 for D (6 bases). Trimming stripped 6 bases from V and 4 bases from J, with 15 bases between. CDR1 MNHEY and CDR2 SMNVEV come from the germline V gene (reference sequence). The CDR3 has 14 residues. CDR3 in amino acids: CASRVQGGAYGYTF. Written as DNA, the CDR3 is TGTGCCAGCAGGGTACAGGGTGGGGCCTATGGCTACACCTTC.

The chain employs TRBV7-8 and TRBJ2-1; D unresolved. V was trimmed by 2 bases and J by 7 bases, leaving 6 bases between them. Germline V gives CDR1 SGHVS, CDR2 FQNEAQ. This CDR3 comprises 12 residues. The CDR3 coding sequence is TGTGCCAGCAGCTTAAAGCGAAATGAGCAGTTCTTC. Protein: CASSLKRNEQFF.

This chain uses TRBV5-4 with TRBJ2-3; D is ambiguous. Germline V gives CDR1 SGHNT, CDR2 YYREEE (reference sequence). The CDR3 runs to 13 residues. V was trimmed by 3 bases and J by 6 bases, leaving 11 bases between them. CDR3 in amino acids: CASSSETRDTQYF. DNA of the CDR3: TGTGCCAGCAGCTCCGAGACTCGGGATACGCAGTATTTT.

V gene TRBV4-3 combines with J gene TRBJ1-2, with 12 positions matching TRBD1. This CDR3 has 16 amino acids. Germline assignment: CDR1 LGHNA and CDR2 YSLEER. Unmatched junction bases numbered 8, after V lost 4 bases and J lost 5 bases. As DNA, the CDR3 is TGCGCCAGCAGCCCAACGGGACAGGGGGCAGGTTATGGCTACACCTTC. Translating gives CASSPTGQGAGYGYTF.

The rearrangement links TRBV4-1 to TRBJ2-4; the D is unclear. Germline V gives CDR1 MGHRA, CDR2 YSYEKL. The V end lost 1 base, the J end lost 2 bases, and 12 bases lay between the germline ends. This CDR3 is 16 amino acids long. CDR3 sequence reads: CASSQGWAGPKNIQYF. The CDR3 DNA is TGCGCCAGCAGCCAAGGCTGGGCAGGCCCCAAAAACATTCAGTACTTC.

The gene calls are TRBV28 and TRBJ1-1; 12 nucleotides match TRBD1. The germline CDR1 and CDR2 sequences are MDHEN and SYDVKM. This CDR3 is 17 amino acids long. The V and J ends lost 2 bases and 1 base, in that order; junction bases with no gene match: 5. The DNA for the CDR3 is TGTGCCAGCAGTTTAGGGACAGGGGGCTCCGGGAACACTGAAGCTTTCTTT. Translation: CASSLGTGGSGNTEAFF.

The chain recombines TRBV5-6 with TRBJ1-5; D possibly corresponds to TRBD1 (5 bases). This CDR3 comprises 14 residues. Between the trimmed V and J ends, which lost 1 base and 5 bases, there was a span of 10 bases. Germline CDR1 is SGHDT and CDR2 is YYEEEE. The CDR3 region has the DNA TGTGCCAGCAGCTTGAGCCAGGGTGATCAGCCCCAGCATTTT. Translation gives CASSLSQGDQPQHF.

The rearrangement uses TRBV12-5 and TRBJ2-2, with D tentatively TRBD1 (6 bases). There are 14 residues in the CDR3. CDR1 and CDR2 from the germline V gene are LGHNT and FRNRAP. Trimming stripped 6 bases from V and 3 bases from J, with 11 bases between. As DNA, the CDR3 is TGTGCTAGTGGGTCAGGGGAATACACCGGGGAGCTGTTTTTT. Its protein is CASGSGEYTGELFF. The complete variable domain, with remaining parts taken from reference TRBV12-5 and TRBJ2-2, reads DARVTQTPRHKVTEMGQEVTMRCQPILGHNTVFWYRQTMMQGLELLAYFRNRAPLDDSGMPKDRFSAEMPDATLATLKIQPSEPRDSAVYFCASGSGEYTGELFFGEGSRLTVL.

The gene calls are TRBV27 and TRBJ2-7, with D perhaps TRBD1 (5 bases). This CDR3 comprises 15 residues. The V end lost 3 bases, the J end lost 1 base, and 13 bases lay between the germline ends. Germline V gives CDR1 MNHEY, CDR2 SMNVEV (reference sequence). CDR3 sequence: CASSFFGKGSYEQYF. CDR3 bases: TGTGCCAGCAGTTTCTTTGGGAAGGGGTCCTACGAGCAGTACTTC.

This clone is a singleton in its sample. V and J are TRBV5-6 and TRBJ2-2; D uncertain. V was shortened by 1 base and J by 8 bases, with 9 bases between the two germline ends. The CDR3 length is 13 residues. The germline V gene encodes CDR1 SGHDT and CDR2 YYEEEE. CDR3 protein: CASSLYMEGELFF. CDR3 nucleotides: TGTGCCAGCAGCTTGTATATGGAGGGGGAGCTGTTTTTT. The whole variable domain, filled in from reference TRBV5-6 and TRBJ2-2, reads DAGVTQSPTHLIKTRGQQVTLRCSPKSGHDTVSWYQQALGQGPQFIFQYYEEEERQRGNFPDRFSGHQFPNYSSELNVNALLLGDSALYLCASSLYMEGELFFGEGSRLTVL.